This T cell receptor (beta chain) came from a study of shared clonotypes between healthy human individuals. Overall study findings and caveats: Naive subsets, compared against memory subsets, generally had larger estimated richness values. Sharing across several donors was seen in 4% to 6.5% of naive CD4 clonotypes. Having only a few donors restricted how much genetic and exposure-history diversity was captured.

Note on this clone: What it binds is unknown.

This CDR3 is 15 amino acids long. The V end was cut by 1 base, the J end by 2 bases, with 11 bases between. Germline lookup yields CDR1 LGHNA and CDR2 YNFKEQ. Some clones are missing from TCRdb's copy, which holds only in-frame ones; the method was immunoSEQ multiplex PCR. Of some 550,000 clones in the sample, approximately 97% were seen once. The sample taken for sequencing was naive CD4+ T cells sorted from blood. Subset specified: CD45RA+ positively selected. The V call is TRBV4-2, the J call TRBJ1-2; D possibly corresponds to TRBD1 (5 bases). This clonotype was obtained from a woman in her 30s in good health. CDR3 loop: CASSQVTVENYGYTF. CDR3 nucleotides: TGTGCCAGCAGCCAAGTGACAGTGGAGAACTATGGCTACACCTTC.